The clone carrying this TCR beta chain appeared a single time. Its cognate antigen is unknown. This CDR3 spans 15 amino acids. From germline, CDR1 is MNHEY and CDR2 SMNVEV (reference sequence). The V end was cut by 5 bases, the J end by 8 bases, with 21 bases between. This record comes from a study of radiotherapy plus CTLA-4 blockade in lung cancer. Across the study: Of the patients, roughly 20% showed objective responses and 31% attained disease control.

Chemo-refractory metastatic non-small-cell lung cancer patients underwent focal radiation alongside CTLA-4 blockade with ipilimumab. Clones were sequenced by immunoSEQ multiplex PCR, and TCRdb holds only the in-frame ones, with some missing. The sample carries some 64,000 clones, around 76% recorded once. General study results and limits: In blood, tumor-derived TCR clones expanded after radiotherapy plus ipilimumab.

Sequenced here: peripheral blood, sampled from a patient treated with radiotherapy plus ipilimumab. The chain combines TRBV27 with TRBJ1-2, with D unresolved. The clonotype comes from a human donor with non-small cell lung cancer whose response to radiotherapy plus ipilimumab could not be evaluated. Some clones in this sample may be carry-over from other donors' samples. CDR3 protein: CASSPYTDILKGYTF. The CDR3 region has the DNA TGTGCCAGCAGTCCTTACACCGACATCCTTAAGGGCTACACCTTC.